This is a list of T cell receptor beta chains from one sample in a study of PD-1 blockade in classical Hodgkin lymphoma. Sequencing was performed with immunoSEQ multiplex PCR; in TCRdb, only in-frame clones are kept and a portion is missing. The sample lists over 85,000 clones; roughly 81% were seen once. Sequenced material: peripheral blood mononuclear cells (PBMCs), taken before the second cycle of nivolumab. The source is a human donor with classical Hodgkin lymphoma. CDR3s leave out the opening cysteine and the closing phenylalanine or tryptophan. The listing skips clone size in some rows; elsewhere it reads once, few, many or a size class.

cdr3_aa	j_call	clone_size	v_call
ATQRGETQY	TRBJ2-5	NA	TRBV19
ASHTAGPGGHEQY	TRBJ2-7	NA	TRBV28
ASSLAWQGRQTQY	TRBJ2-5	NA	TRBV5-6
ASSVLGLNTGELF	TRBJ2-2	NA	TRBV9
ASSIAQGSGYT	TRBJ1-2	NA	TRBV9
ASSQDTTSNQPQH	TRBJ1-5	NA	TRBV19
ASSQEMSSGNTIY	TRBJ1-3	NA	TRBV4-2
ASSQPAGADTQY	TRBJ2-3	NA	TRBV4-2
ASSLDRVGNTIY	TRBJ1-3	NA	TRBV11-2
ASSLLGSGQPQH	TRBJ1-5	NA	TRBV27
ASSASTGVGETQY	TRBJ2-5	NA	TRBV9
ASSQEGDRQETQY	TRBJ2-5	NA	TRBV4-2
ASSWGTSDNNEQF	TRBJ2-1	NA	TRBV5-1
ASSAGASGSAYEQY	TRBJ2-7	NA	TRBV5-6
ASSIKGPVRYGYT	TRBJ1-2	NA	TRBV19
ASSLGQGYGYT	TRBJ1-2	NA	TRBV7-2
ASSVSWNTEAF	TRBJ1-1	once	TRBV2
ASSIDPAGWTQY	TRBJ2-5	NA	TRBV19
ASRSGAVRGVGKLF	TRBJ1-4	once	TRBV28
ASSQDLLAPLNEQF	TRBJ2-1	many	TRBV4-2
ASSLLETQY	TRBJ2-5	NA	TRBV5-1
ASSFSTGNQLQAF	TRBJ1-1	NA	TRBV5-1
ASSTRWVTNEQY	TRBJ2-7	NA	TRBV6-5